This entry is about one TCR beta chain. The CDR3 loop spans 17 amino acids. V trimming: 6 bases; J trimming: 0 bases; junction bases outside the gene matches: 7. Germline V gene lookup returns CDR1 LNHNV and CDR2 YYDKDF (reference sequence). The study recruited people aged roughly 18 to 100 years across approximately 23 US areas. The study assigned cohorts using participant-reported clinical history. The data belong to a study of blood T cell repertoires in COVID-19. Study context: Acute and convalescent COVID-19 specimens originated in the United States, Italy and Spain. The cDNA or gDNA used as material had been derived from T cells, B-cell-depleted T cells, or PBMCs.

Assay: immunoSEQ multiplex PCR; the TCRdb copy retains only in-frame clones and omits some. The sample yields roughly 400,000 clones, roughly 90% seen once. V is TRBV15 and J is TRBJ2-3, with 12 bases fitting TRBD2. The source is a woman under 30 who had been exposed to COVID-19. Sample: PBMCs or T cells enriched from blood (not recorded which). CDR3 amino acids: CATSLGLAGFSTDTQYF. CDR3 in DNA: TGTGCCACCAGTCTAGGACTAGCGGGGTTTAGCACAGATACGCAGTATTTT.